This T cell receptor beta chain was sequenced during a study of T cells after posttransplantation cyclophosphamide. Study-wide points: Donor-recipient repertoire similarity was low at 1-2 months, rising over year one. TRB overlap between skin or GI tissue T cells and blood was limited. After PTCy, TRB diversity resembled that of CNI/methotrexate controls.

TCRdb's copy holds only in-frame clones and misses some; the assay was immunoSEQ multiplex PCR. This sample carries around 2,800 clones, none of them present only once. Ten or more counts support this clone. What it binds is unknown. Busulfan-fludarabine conditioning, marrow transplant, and cyclophosphamide on days +3 and +4 were administered. The material sequenced was PBMCs, taken 30 days after allogeneic stem cell transplant with posttransplant cyclophosphamide. The sequence came from a female patient between 60 and 69 years old who received an allogeneic stem cell transplant from an unrelated donor, was CMV-positive, and had acute GVHD only. The T cells may come from the graft donor.

CDR3 sequence reads: CASTGLDTEAFF. In DNA form, the CDR3 reads TGTGCCAGCACGGGGTTGGACACTGAAGCTTTCTTT. This rearrangement joins TRBV6-5 to TRBJ1-1, with D uncertain. The CDR3 runs to 12 residues. CDR1 is MNHEY, CDR2 SVGAGI, per germline. The germline V and J ends were trimmed by 7 bases and 3 bases, with 9 bases remaining between them.